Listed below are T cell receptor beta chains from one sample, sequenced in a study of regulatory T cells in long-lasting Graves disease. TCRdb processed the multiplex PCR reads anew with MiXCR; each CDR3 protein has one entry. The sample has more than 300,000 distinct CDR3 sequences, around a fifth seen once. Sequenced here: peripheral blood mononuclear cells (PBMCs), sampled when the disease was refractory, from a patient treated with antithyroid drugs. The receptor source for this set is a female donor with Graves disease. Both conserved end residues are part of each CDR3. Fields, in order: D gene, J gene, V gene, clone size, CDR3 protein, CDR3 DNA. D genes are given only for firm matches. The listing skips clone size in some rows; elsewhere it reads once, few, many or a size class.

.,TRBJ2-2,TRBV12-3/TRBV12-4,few,CASSLVRGNTGELFF,TGTGCCAGCAGTTTAGTCAGGGGAAACACCGGGGAGCTGTTTTTT
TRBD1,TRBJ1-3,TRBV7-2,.,CASRENRGQNTIYF,TGTGCCAGCAGGGAGAACAGGGGACAAAACACCATATATTTT
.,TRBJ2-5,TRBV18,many,CASSLDIVETQYF,TGTGCCAGCTCACTCGACATAGTGGAGACCCAGTACTTC
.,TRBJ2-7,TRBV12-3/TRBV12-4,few,CASSQGGPGNYEQYF,TGCGCCAGCAGCCAAGGTGGTCCGGGGAACTACGAGCAGTACTTC
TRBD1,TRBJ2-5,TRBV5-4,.,CASSLLTGGGETQYF,TGTGCCAGCAGCCTGCTCACAGGGGGCGGGGAGACCCAGTACTTC
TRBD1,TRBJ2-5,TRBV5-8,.,CASSLGTGGGLGETQYF,TGTGCCAGCAGCTTGGGGACAGGGGGCGGATTAGGAGAGACCCAGTACTTC
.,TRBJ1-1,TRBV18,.,CASSPAGTLNTEAFF,TGTGCCAGCTCACCTGCCGGGACGCTGAACACTGAAGCTTTCTTT
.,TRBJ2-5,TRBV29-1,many,CSVAGTGPGTQYF,TGCAGCGTTGCGGGGACGGGCCCCGGGACCCAGTACTTC
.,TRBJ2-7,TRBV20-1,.,CSAPRQGGLEQYF,TGCAGTGCTCCGAGACAGGGAGGGCTCGAGCAGTACTTC
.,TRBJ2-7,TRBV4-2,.,CASSQEIPYEQYF,TGTGCCAGCAGCCAAGAAATACCCTACGAGCAGTACTTC
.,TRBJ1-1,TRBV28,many,CASFNDRNTEAFF,TGTGCCAGCTTCAACGACCGGAACACTGAAGCTTTCTTT
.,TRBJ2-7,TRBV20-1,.,CSAREGSLGYEQYF,TGCAGTGCTAGAGAGGGGAGTTTAGGATACGAGCAGTACTTC
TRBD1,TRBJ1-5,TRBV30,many,CAWSPFQGTVNQPQHF,TGTGCCTGGAGTCCCTTCCAAGGGACAGTCAATCAGCCCCAGCATTTT
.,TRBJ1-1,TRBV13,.,CASMAARLNTEAFF,TGTGCCAGCATGGCAGCTAGACTGAACACTGAAGCTTTCTTT
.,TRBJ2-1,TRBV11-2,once,CASRFGRLGSYNEQFF,TGTGCCAGCAGGTTCGGACGCCTGGGCTCCTACAATGAGCAGTTCTTC
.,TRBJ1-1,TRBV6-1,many,CASTATVNTEAFF,TGTGCCAGCACCGCGACCGTGAACACTGAAGCTTTCTTT
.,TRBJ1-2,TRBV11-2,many,CASSRNRRGSGYTF,TGTGCCAGCAGCCGTAACAGGAGAGGAAGTGGCTACACCTTC
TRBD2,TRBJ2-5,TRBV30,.,CAWSVTGGAWETQYF,TGTGCCTGGAGTGTCACGGGGGGGGCTTGGGAGACCCAGTACTTC